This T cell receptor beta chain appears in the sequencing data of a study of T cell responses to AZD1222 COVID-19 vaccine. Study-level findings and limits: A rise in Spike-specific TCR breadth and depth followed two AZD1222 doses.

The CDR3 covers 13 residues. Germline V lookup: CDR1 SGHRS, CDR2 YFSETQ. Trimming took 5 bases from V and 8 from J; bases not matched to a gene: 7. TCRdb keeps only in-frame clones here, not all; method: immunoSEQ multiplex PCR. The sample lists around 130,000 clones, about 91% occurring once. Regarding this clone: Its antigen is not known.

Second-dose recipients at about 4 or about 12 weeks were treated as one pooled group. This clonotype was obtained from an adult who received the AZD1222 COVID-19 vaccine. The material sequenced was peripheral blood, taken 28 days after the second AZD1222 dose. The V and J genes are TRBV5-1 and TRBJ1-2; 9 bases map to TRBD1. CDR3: CASSLRTGDGYTF. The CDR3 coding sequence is TGCGCCAGCAGTCTCAGGACAGGGGACGGCTACACCTTC. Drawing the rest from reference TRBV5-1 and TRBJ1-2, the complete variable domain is KAGVTQTPRYLIKTRGQQVTLSCSPISGHRSVSWYQQTPGQGLQFLFEYFSETQRNKGNFPGRFSGRQFSNSRSEMNVSTLELGDSALYLCASSLRTGDGYTFGSGTRLTVV.